This T cell receptor (beta chain) was profiled in a study of early T cells in non-severe SARS-CoV-2 infection. About the study: Chains were not paired, and sequencing was done on bulk RNA from unsorted whole blood.

Regarding this clonotype: Its target is not known.

Study-wide results and caveats: Matching with VDJdb favored anti-spike CD8 responses (missing private and CD4 specificities).

Separate cDNA molecules each had unique molecular identifiers attached to them. TCRdb reprocessed the 5' RACE reads via MiXCR and lists one record per CDR3 protein. In the table there are about 20,000 distinct CDR3 sequences, about 4.9% of which are singletons. The source material was whole blood. This TCR came from an adult who was a healthcare worker with PCR-confirmed SARS-CoV-2 infection or an uninfected control (not recorded which).

The DNA for the CDR3 is TGTGCCAGCAGCCCGACAACGCCCCCTGAAGCTTTCTTT. Amino acids: CASSPTTPPEAFF. This chain uses TRBV7-9 with TRBJ1-1, with D hard to call. V lost 5 bases, J lost 6 bases, and 13 bases lay in between. The CDR3 has 13 amino acids. CDR1 and CDR2 from the germline V gene are SEHNR and FQNEAQ (reference sequence).